The rows below give T cell receptor beta chains drawn from one sample of a study of cytomegalovirus exposure and HLA in healthy donors. Repertoires were generated with immunoSEQ multiplex PCR, while TCRdb's copy carries only in-frame clones and drops some. There are over 140,000 clones in the sample; 70% to 85% occur only once, and approximately 1.5% lies in the top ten. Sequenced: PBMCs. These receptors were taken from a man between 25 and 39 years old in good health and CMV-seropositive. Both conserved end residues are part of each CDR3. D genes are given only for firm matches. Only some rows state a clone size, as once, few, many or a class for expanded clones.

d_gene	j_gene	v_gene	abundance	CDR3nt	CDR3aa
.	TRBJ1-1	TRBV6-5	few	TGTGCCAGCAGTTACAGGGGAGGAAACACTGAAGCTTTCTTT	CASSYRGGNTEAFF
TRBD2	TRBJ2-1	TRBV7-9	.	TGTGCCAGCAGCTTCGGGCCTGCTAGCGGGAGGGCCTACAATGAGCAGTTCTTC	CASSFGPASGRAYNEQFF
.	TRBJ1-2	TRBV28	.	TGTGCCAGCAGTTTACCCTCCCGGGGAGCTCGGGGCTATGGCTACACCTTC	CASSLPSRGARGYGYTF
TRBD2	TRBJ2-5	TRBV6-5	few	TGTGCCAGCAGTTACTCCGGGGGGGGGCCTTGGGAGACCCAGTACTTC	CASSYSGGGPWETQYF
.	TRBJ1-4	TRBV28	.	TGTGCCAGCAGTCTCCCGCGGGGAAAACTGTTTTTT	CASSLPRGKLFF
TRBD1	TRBJ2-3	TRBV5-1	.	TGCGCCAGCAGCCGGGGACAGGGTGGTACAGATACGCAGTATTTT	CASSRGQGGTDTQYF
.	TRBJ2-1	TRBV28	.	TGTGCCAGCAGTTCCACGACCTTTAGGGGCGGTGGGGATGAGCAGTTCTTC	CASSSTTFRGGGDEQFF
TRBD2	TRBJ2-3	TRBV7-7	.	TGTGCTAGCAGCTTAGGGCGGGAGATCACAGATACGCAGTATTTT	CASSLGREITDTQYF
.	TRBJ1-5	TRBV6-1	.	TGTGCCAGCAGCCGAGTCTTACAGCCCCAGCATTTT	CASSRVLQPQHF
.	TRBJ1-3	TRBV4-2	many	TGTGCCAGCAGCCAAGCGGCAGCGAGCTCTGGAAACACCATATATTTT	CASSQAAASSGNTIYF
TRBD2	TRBJ2-7	TRBV15	.	TGTGCCACCAGCAGATCGTCGAGCGGGGACTACGAGCAGTACTTC	CATSRSSSGDYEQYF
.	TRBJ2-1	TRBV7-6	.	TGTGCCAGCAGCTTAGTAGTGGCGGGGCCCTTCTCCTACAATGAGCAGTTCTTC	CASSLVVAGPFSYNEQFF
.	TRBJ2-2	TRBV5-4	.	TGTGCCAGCAGCCCGGGAACAAACACCGGGGGGCTGTTTTTT	CASSPGTNTGGLFF
TRBD1	TRBJ1-4	TRBV5-4	few	TGTGCCAGCAGCCTCGGGACAGGGGTCAATGAAAAACTGTTTTTT	CASSLGTGVNEKLFF
.	TRBJ2-7	TRBV5-5	few	TGTGCCAGCAGCTTGGACGCGGCAGCCTACGAGCAGTACTTC	CASSLDAAAYEQYF
TRBD2	TRBJ2-1	TRBV5-1	.	TGCGCCAGCAGCTTGGGGACTAGCGGGAGGGCCCTTGATGAGCAGTTCTTC	CASSLGTSGRALDEQFF
TRBD1	TRBJ2-7	TRBV2	.	TGTGCCGGCCGGGACAGGGGTCACGAGCAGTACTTC	CAGRDRGHEQYF
.	TRBJ1-3	TRBV9	.	TGTGCCAGCAGCGTAGCCGAGACTAGGGGAAACACCATATATTTT	CASSVAETRGNTIYF
TRBD1	TRBJ2-3	TRBV15	.	TGTGCCACCAGCAGTCGTACCGTAGTGGGACAGGGAAGATTCGATACGCAGTATTTT	CATSSRTVVGQGRFDTQYF
.	TRBJ2-7	TRBV28	.	TGTGCCAGCAGTTTAACTGGGGGCCACGAGCAGTACTTC	CASSLTGGHEQYF
.	TRBJ2-1	TRBV19	.	TGTGCCAGTAGTATAAGTACCTCGGGGAGTCCCCCCAATGAGCAGTTCTTC	CASSISTSGSPPNEQFF
.	TRBJ2-2	TRBV19	.	TGTGCCAGTAGTGTACAGGGCGGGACCGGGGAGCTGTTTTTT	CASSVQGGTGELFF
TRBD1	TRBJ1-4	TRBV5-1	few	TGCGCCAGCAGCTTCCAGACAGGGCTAGGTGAAAAACTGTTTTTT	CASSFQTGLGEKLFF
TRBD2	TRBJ2-3	TRBV4-2	few	TGTGCCAGCCGCCCCTCGGGAGGGCCAGATACGCAGTATTTT	CASRPSGGPDTQYF
TRBD1	TRBJ1-2	TRBV10-3	.	TGTGCCATCAGTACCGGGACAGGGGGCGCTGGGGGCTACACCTTC	CAISTGTGGAGGYTF
.	TRBJ2-7	TRBV14	.	TGTGCCAGCAGCCAAGTGGCAGGGCCCTACGAGCAGTACTTC	CASSQVAGPYEQYF
TRBD1	TRBJ1-1	TRBV13	.	TGTGCCAGCAGCAGAAAGGGACAGGGGAACACTGAAGCTTTCTTT	CASSRKGQGNTEAFF
.	TRBJ2-7	TRBV5-6	few	TGTGCCAGCAGTTCAACAGGGGCGGGAGAGCAGTACTTC	CASSSTGAGEQYF
.	TRBJ2-2	TRBV27	.	TGTGCCAGCAGTTTATCGGCACCCGGGGACTACACCGGGGAGCTGTTTTTT	CASSLSAPGDYTGELFF
.	TRBJ1-2	TRBV6-1	.	TGTGCCGGCGGGAAAGGGGACTATGGCTACACCTTC	CAGGKGDYGYTF
.	TRBJ2-3	TRBV18	.	TGTGCCAGCTCCCCCCCCACACTCAGGGATACGCAGTATTTT	CASSPPTLRDTQYF